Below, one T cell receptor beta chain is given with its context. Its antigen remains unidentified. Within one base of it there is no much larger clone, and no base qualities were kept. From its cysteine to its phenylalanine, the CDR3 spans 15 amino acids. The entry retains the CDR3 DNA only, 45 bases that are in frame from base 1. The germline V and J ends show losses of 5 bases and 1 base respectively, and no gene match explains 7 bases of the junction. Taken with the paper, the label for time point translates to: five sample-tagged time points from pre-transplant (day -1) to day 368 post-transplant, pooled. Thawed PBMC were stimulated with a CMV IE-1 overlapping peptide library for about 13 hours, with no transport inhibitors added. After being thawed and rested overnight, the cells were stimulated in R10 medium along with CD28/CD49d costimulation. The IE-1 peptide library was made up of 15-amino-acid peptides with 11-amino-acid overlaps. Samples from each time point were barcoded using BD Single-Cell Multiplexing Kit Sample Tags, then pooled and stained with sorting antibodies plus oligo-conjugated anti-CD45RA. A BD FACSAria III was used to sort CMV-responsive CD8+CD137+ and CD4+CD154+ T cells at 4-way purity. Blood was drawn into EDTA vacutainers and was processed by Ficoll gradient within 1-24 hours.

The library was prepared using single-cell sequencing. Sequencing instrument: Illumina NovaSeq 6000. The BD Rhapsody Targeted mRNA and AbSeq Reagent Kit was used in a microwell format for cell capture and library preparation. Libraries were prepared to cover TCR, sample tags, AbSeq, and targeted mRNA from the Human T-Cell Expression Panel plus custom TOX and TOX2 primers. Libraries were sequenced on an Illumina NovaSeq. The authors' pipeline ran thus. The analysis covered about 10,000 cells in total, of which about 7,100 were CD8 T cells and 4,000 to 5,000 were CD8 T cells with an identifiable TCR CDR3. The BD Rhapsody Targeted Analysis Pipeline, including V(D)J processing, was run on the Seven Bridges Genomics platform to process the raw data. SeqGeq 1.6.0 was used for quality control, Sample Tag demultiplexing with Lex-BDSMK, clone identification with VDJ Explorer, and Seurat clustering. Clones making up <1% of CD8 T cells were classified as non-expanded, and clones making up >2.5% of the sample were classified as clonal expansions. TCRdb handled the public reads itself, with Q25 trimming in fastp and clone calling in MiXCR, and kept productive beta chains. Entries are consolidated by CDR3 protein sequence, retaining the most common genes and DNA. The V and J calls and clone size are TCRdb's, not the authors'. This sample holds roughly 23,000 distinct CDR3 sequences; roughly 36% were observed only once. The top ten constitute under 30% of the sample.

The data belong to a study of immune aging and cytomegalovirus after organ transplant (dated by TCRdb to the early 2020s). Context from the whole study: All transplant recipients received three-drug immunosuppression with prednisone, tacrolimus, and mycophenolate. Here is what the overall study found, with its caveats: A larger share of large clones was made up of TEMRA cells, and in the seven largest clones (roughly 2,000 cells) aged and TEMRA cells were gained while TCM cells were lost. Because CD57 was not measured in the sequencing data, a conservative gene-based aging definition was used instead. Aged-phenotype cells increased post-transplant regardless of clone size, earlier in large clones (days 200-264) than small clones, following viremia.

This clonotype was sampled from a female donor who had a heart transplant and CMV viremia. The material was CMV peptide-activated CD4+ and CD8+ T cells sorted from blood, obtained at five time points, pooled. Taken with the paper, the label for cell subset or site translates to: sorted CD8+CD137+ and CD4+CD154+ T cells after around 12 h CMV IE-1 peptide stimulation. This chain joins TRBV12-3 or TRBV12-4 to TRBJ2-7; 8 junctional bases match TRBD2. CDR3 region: CASSEIAGRSYEQYF. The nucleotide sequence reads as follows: TGTGCCAGCAGTGAGATAGCGGGACGTTCCTACGAGCAGTACTTC.